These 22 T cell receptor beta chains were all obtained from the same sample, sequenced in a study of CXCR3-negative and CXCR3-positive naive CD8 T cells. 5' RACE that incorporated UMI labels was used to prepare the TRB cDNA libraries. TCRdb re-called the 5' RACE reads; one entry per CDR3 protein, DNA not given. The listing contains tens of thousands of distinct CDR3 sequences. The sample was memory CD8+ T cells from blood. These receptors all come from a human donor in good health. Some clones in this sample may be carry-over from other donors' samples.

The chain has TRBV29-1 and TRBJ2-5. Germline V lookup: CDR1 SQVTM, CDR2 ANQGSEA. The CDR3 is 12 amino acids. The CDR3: CSVEEGKETQYF.

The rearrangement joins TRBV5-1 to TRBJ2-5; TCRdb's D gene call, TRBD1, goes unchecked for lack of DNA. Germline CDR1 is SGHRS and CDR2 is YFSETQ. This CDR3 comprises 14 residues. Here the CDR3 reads CASSLVPGKETQYF. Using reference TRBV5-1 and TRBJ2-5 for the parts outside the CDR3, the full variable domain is KAGVTQTPRYLIKTRGQQVTLSCSPISGHRSVSWYQQTPGQGLQFLFEYFSETQRNKGNFPGRFSGRQFSNSRSEMNVSTLELGDSALYLCASSLVPGKETQYFGPGTRLLVL.

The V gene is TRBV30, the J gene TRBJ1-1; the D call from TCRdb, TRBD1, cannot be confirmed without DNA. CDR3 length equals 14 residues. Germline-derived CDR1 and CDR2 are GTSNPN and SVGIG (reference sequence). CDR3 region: CAWSTGTGDTEAFF.

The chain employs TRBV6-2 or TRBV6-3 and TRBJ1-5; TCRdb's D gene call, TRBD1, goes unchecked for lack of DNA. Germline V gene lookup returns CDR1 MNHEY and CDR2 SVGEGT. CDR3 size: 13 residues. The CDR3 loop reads CASTSTEAQPQHF.

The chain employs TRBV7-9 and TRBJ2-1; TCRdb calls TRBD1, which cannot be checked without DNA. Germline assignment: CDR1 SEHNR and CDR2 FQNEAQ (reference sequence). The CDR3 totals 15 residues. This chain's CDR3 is CASRGGQGRLWEQFF.

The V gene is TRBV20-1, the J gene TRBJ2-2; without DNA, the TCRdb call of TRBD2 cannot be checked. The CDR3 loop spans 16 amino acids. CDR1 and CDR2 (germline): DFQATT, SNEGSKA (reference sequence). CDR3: CSARDMGSGVTGELFF.

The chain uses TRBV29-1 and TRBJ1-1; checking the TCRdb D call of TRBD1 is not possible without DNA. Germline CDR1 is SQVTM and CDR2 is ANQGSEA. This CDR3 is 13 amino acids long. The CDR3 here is CSVVVQGNTEAFF.

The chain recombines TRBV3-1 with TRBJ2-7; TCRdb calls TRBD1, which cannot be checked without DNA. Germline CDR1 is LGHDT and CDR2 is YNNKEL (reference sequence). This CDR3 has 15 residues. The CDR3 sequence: CASSHSRGVSYEQYF.

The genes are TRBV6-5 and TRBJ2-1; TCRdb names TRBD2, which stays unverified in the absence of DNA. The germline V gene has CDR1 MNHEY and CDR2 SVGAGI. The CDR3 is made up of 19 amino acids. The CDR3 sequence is CASSSGTSGSRSSYNEQFF.

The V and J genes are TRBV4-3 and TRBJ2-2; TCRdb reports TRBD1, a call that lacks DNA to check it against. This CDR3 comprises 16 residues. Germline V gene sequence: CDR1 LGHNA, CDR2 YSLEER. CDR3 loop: CASSQARTTDTGELFF.

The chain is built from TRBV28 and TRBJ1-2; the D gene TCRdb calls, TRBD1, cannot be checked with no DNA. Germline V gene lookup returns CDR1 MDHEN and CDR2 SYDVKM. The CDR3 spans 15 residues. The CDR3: CASSHREQVYRGYTF.

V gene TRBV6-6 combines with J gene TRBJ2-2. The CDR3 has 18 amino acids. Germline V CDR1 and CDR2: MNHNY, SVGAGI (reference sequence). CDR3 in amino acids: CASSYSVTILESAGELFF.

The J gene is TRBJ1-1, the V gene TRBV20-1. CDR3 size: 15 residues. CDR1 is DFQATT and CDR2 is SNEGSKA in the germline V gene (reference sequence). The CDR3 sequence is CSARDLGRANTEAFF.

CDR3 in amino acids: CSFSWTYEQYF. This rearrangement joins TRBV29-1 to TRBJ2-7. Germline lookup yields CDR1 SQVTM and CDR2 ANQGSEA. This CDR3 region has 11 residues.

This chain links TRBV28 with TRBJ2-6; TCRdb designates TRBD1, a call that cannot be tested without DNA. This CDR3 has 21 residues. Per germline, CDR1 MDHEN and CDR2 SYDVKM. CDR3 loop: CASSRLGGGELRSSGANVLTF.

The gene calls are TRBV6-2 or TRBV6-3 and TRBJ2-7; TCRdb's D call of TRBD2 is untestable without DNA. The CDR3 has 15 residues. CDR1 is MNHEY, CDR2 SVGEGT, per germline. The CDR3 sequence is CASSEGLAGLYEQYF.

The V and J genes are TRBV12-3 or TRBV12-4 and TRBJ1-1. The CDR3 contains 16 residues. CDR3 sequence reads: CASSPQDFDMNTEAFF.

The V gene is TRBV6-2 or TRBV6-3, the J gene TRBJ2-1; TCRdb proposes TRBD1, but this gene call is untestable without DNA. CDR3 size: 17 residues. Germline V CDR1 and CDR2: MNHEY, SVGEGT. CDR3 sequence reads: CASSYIPGTGQVDEQFF.

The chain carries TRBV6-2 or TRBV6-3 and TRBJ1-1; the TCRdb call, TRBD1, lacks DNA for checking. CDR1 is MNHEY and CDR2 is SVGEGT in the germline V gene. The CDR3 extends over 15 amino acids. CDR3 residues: CASSYLAGANTEAFF.

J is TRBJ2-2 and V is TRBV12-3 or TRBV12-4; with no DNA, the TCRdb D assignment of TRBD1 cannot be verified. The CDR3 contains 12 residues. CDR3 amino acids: CASSSGSGELFF.

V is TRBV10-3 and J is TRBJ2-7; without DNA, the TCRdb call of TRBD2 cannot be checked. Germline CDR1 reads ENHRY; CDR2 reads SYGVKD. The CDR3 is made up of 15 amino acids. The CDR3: CANGLAGASSYEQYF.

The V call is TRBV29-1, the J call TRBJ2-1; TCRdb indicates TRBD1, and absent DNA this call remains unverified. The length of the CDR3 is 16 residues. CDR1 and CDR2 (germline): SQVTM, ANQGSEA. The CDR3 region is CSVDPTGTTGYNEQFF.